These T cell receptor beta chains were read from a single sample in a study of T cells expressing NK-cell markers. TCRdb re-called the 5' RACE reads and gives one entry per CDR3 protein, without DNA. Recorded for this sample: 500,000 to 700,000 distinct CDR3 sequences. The sequenced sample consisted of blood T cells: a sorted CD56 or NKG2C T cell subset, CD4+ or CD8+ T cells, or bulk PBMC T cells (not recorded which). These receptors were obtained from a man between 18 and 29 years old in good health. Both conserved end residues are part of each CDR3.

TRBV12-3/TRBV12-4	TRBJ2-4	CASSPPISKNIQYF
TRBV7-2	TRBJ1-6	CASSRSRGYNSPLHF
TRBV4-3	TRBJ2-3	CASSRQLAGGSDTQYF
TRBV7-2	TRBJ2-1	CASSKRAGLAPPNEQFF
TRBV11-1	TRBJ2-3	CASSRDRGHTDTQYF
TRBV28	TRBJ2-6	CATTLSGANVLTF
TRBV27	TRBJ2-4	CASSLGYLAKNIQYF
TRBV28	TRBJ2-7	CASRTPGGQGYYEQYF
TRBV5-6	TRBJ2-5	CASSMGPGQGGQETQYF
TRBV7-9	TRBJ2-2	CASSLELGRTNTGELFF
TRBV20-1	TRBJ2-2	CSARDPAQTNTGELFF
TRBV7-9	TRBJ2-5	CASSLDLTSGKETQYF
TRBV20-1	TRBJ2-7	CSAPDNLNTYEQYF
TRBV15	TRBJ2-5	CATSDSGTVIQETQYF
TRBV7-9	TRBJ2-1	CAMGRGVDEQFF
TRBV29-1	TRBJ2-3	CSVRRSGGAAEGPLTDTQYF
TRBV28	TRBJ2-5	CASRTRGGSQREGLRGTQYF
TRBV24-1	TRBJ2-7	CATSDPSSGRVGEQYF
TRBV18	TRBJ2-7	CASSPRGQEVSYEQYF
TRBV12-3/TRBV12-4	TRBJ2-3	CASSLVILSSTDTQYF
TRBV20-1	TRBJ2-3	CSANPGTSARTDTQYF
TRBV5-6	TRBJ2-5	CASSSQGRQETQYF
TRBV24-1	TRBJ1-1	CATSDLGGSSAFF
TRBV12-3/TRBV12-4	TRBJ2-1	CASTSGVLNEQFF
TRBV20-1	TRBJ2-5	CSASSDRVYQETQYF
TRBV28	TRBJ2-7	CASSFYGLREQYF
TRBV7-9	TRBJ2-3	CASKRGFEAVSTDTQYF
TRBV3-1	TRBJ2-5	CASSHSQGKETQYF
TRBV6-5	TRBJ1-1	CASSYGTGGGGEAFF
TRBV10-2	TRBJ2-1	CASSDPGGYNEQFF
TRBV12-3/TRBV12-4	TRBJ2-3	CASSQTTGGRTDTQYF
TRBV28	TRBJ2-1	CASSQTSGTSYNEQFF
TRBV25-1	TRBJ2-5	CASSEYQGAGETQYF
TRBV4-3	TRBJ2-1	CASSQDTASGNEQFF
TRBV3-1	TRBJ2-5	CASSPRDRGQETQYF
TRBV5-1	TRBJ1-1	CASSLAREGRGTEAFF
TRBV5-1	TRBJ2-1	CASSLVTGSSYNEQFF
TRBV7-2	TRBJ2-7	CASSPQGRSSYEQYF
TRBV10-3	TRBJ2-1	CAISESTGNTEQFF
TRBV3-1	TRBJ2-5	CASSQVSVGEATQYF
TRBV5-1	TRBJ2-5	CASKQREVGETQYF
TRBV7-6	TRBJ2-6	CASSHEIRGTFGVNVLTF
TRBV3-1	TRBJ2-4	CASSRWDSLAKNIQYF
TRBV9	TRBJ2-2	CASSVAGVSGELFF
TRBV7-2	TRBJ1-2	CASSLDGLQGSRSYTF
TRBV20-1	TRBJ1-1	CSAALGHLNTEAFF
TRBV10-3	TRBJ1-3	CAISVGGNTIYF
TRBV20-1	TRBJ2-3	CSARDLGGFPDTQYF
TRBV20-1	TRBJ2-1	CSARGPSYNEQFF
TRBV29-1	TRBJ2-1	CSVGRREGAQQFF
TRBV29-1	TRBJ2-1	CSVDGLAESPEIYNEQFF
TRBV20-1	TRBJ2-6	CSATGLPSGANVLTF
TRBV20-1	TRBJ2-1	CSATYGTSGNEQFF
TRBV6-5	TRBJ2-7	CASSYLGLTYEQYF
TRBV10-3	TRBJ2-1	CAISEGTGKYNEQFF
TRBV27	TRBJ1-5	CASGGGGGQPQHF